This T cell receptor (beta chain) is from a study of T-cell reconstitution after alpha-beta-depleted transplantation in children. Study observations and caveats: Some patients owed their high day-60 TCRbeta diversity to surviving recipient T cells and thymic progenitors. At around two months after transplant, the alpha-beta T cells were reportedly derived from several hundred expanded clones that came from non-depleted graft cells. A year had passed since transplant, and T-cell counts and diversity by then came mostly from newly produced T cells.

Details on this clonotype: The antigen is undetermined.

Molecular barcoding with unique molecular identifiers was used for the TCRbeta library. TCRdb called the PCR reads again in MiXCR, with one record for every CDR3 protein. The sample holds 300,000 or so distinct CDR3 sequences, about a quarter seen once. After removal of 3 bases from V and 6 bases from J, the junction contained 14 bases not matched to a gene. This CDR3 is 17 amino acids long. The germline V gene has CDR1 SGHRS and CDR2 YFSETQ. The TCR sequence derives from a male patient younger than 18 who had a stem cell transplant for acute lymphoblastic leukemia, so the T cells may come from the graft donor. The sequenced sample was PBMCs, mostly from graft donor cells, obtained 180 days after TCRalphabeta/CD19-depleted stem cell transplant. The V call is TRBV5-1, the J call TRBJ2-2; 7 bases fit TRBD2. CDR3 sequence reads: CASSYRIGGRIAGELFF. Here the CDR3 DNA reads TGCGCCAGCAGCTATAGAATCGGCGGGAGAATCGCCGGGGAGCTGTTTTTT. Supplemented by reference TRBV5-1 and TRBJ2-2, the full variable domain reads KAGVTQTPRYLIKTRGQQVTLSCSPISGHRSVSWYQQTPGQGLQFLFEYFSETQRNKGNFPGRFSGRQFSNSRSEMNVSTLELGDSALYLCASSYRIGGRIAGELFFGEGSRLTVL.